The rows below give T cell receptor beta chains drawn from one sample of a study of T cell repertoires in aging, cancer and after chemotherapy. Each CDR3 protein gets one entry after TCRdb re-called the multiplex PCR reads with MiXCR. Here the sample spans around 10,000 distinct CDR3 sequences, around a third being singletons. Material: blood. These receptors came from a human donor in good health. The donor label of this sample is uncertain. The CDR3 runs from the conserved cysteine through the conserved F or W. D genes are given only for firm matches. The size field is filled for only some rows; it gives once, few, many or a size class.

len,v_gene,d_gene,j_gene,abundance,CDR3aa,CDR3nt
16,TRBV7-6,-,TRBJ2-3,-,CASSFEGHTLWDTQYF,TGTGCCAGCAGCTTCGAGGGCCATACATTGTGGGATACGCAGTATTTT
15,TRBV5-4,-,TRBJ2-3,-,CASSPHRTSTDTQYF,TGTGCCAGCAGCCCGCACAGGACCAGCACAGATACGCAGTATTTT
15,TRBV6-2/TRBV6-3,-,TRBJ1-5,medium-sized,CASSLRGDSNQPQHF,TGTGCCAGCAGTCTTAGGGGAGATAGCAATCAGCCCCAGCATTTT
19,TRBV18,TRBD2,TRBJ2-3,few,CASSPPGLAGVFGTDTQYF,TGTGCCAGCTCACCACCGGGACTAGCGGGAGTGTTCGGCACAGATACGCAGTATTTT
12,TRBV19,-,TRBJ1-1,-,CASSTLNTEAFF,TGTGCCAGTAGTACCTTGAACACTGAAGCTTTCTTT
14,TRBV19,TRBD1,TRBJ1-2,-,CASSKIGTGGGYTF,TGTGCCAGTAGTAAAATCGGGACAGGGGGTGGCTACACCTTC
15,TRBV11-2,TRBD1,TRBJ1-2,-,CASSRPGWDRVGYTF,TGTGCCAGCAGCCGACCTGGGTGGGACAGGGTTGGCTACACCTTC
12,TRBV20-1,TRBD1,TRBJ1-2,few,CSARGDREGYTF,TGCAGTGCTAGGGGGGACAGGGAGGGCTACACCTTC
13,TRBV15,TRBD1,TRBJ1-2,medium-sized,CATSRGQEYGYTF,TGTGCCACCAGCAGGGGACAGGAATATGGCTACACCTTC
17,TRBV12-3/TRBV12-4,-,TRBJ1-2,once,CASRHRNADPPGYGYTF,TGTGCCAGCAGGCACAGGAACGCAGACCCCCCCGGCTATGGCTACACCTTC
22,TRBV6-5,TRBD2,TRBJ2-1,-,CASRSSVFAASGRGGPYNEQFF,TGTGCCAGCAGATCCTCCGTTTTCGCGGCTAGCGGGAGAGGGGGTCCCTACAATGAGCAGTTCTTC
18,TRBV20-1,TRBD2,TRBJ2-1,few,CSATTGLAAFGRPNEQFF,TGCAGTGCTACAACGGGACTAGCGGCGTTCGGGAGGCCCAATGAGCAGTTCTTC
12,TRBV5-5,-,TRBJ2-1,medium-sized,CASSLSQNEQFF,TGTGCCAGCAGCTTGAGCCAAAATGAGCAGTTCTTC
13,TRBV6-1,-,TRBJ2-7,few,CASRQIGQQEQYF,TGTGCCAGCAGACAAATTGGACAGCAAGAGCAGTACTTC
18,TRBV5-6,TRBD1,TRBJ1-6,-,CASSSRGLSFRANSPLHF,TGTGCCAGCAGCTCCAGGGGGCTTTCTTTTCGGGCTAATTCACCCCTCCACTTT
14,TRBV15,-,TRBJ1-4,medium-sized,CATSRDRVNEKLFF,TGTGCCACCAGCAGAGACAGGGTTAATGAAAAACTGTTTTTT
15,TRBV5-1,TRBD1,TRBJ1-2,-,CASSSKSGQGSGYTF,TGTGCCAGCAGCTCCAAATCGGGACAGGGGAGCGGCTACACCTTC
12,TRBV7-6,-,TRBJ2-1,few,CASSFYPNEQFF,TGTGCCAGTAGCTTTTACCCCAATGAGCAGTTCTTC